Presented here are 6 T cell receptor beta chains from one specimen sequenced in a study of cytomegalovirus exposure and HLA in healthy donors. 60 Vbeta and 13 Jbeta primers were used in PCR. The data were produced by immunoSEQ multiplex PCR, yet TCRdb's version contains in-frame clones alone and is incomplete. The sample records 150,000 to 180,000 clones, approximately 80% being singletons. The material sequenced was PBMCs. These receptors were taken from a woman between 40 and 55 years old in good health and CMV-seronegative.

This chain joins TRBV7-8 and TRBJ2-1; no reliable D call. CDR3 size: 13 residues. Trimming left V 4 bases short and J 6 bases short, with 10 bases between. Germline CDR1 and CDR2: SGHVS and FQNEAQ. CDR3 amino acids: CASSSQTVNEQFF. Here the CDR3 DNA reads TGTGCCAGCAGCTCTCAAACGGTCAATGAGCAGTTCTTC.

The rearrangement uses TRBV19 and TRBJ2-4; 9 nucleotides line up with TRBD2. Germline trimming cut 5 bases from V and 7 bases from J; bases unmatched to any gene: 3. CDR3 size: 13 residues. Germline values: CDR1 LNHDA, CDR2 SQIVND (reference sequence). This chain's CDR3 is CASSPLAGNIQYF. The DNA of the CDR3 is TGTGCCAGTAGTCCCCTAGCGGGGAACATTCAGTACTTC.

The genes are TRBV28 and TRBJ2-3; D is uncertain. V lost 3 bases, J lost 2 bases, and 6 bases lay in between. The CDR3 has 13 residues. Germline loops: CDR1 MDHEN, CDR2 SYDVKM. DNA for the CDR3: TGTGCCAGCAGTTTCCCGTACACAGATACGCAGTATTTT. Protein sequence: CASSFPYTDTQYF.

This clone has only a few counts. The chain recombines TRBV27 with TRBJ2-7; D might be TRBD2 (7 bases). This CDR3 has 11 residues. V shed 10 bases and J shed 5 bases, with 12 bases lying between them. Germline CDR1 and CDR2: MNHEY and SMNVEV (reference sequence). For the CDR3, the DNA is TGTGCCACAGGGGAGGGGAACGAGCAGTACTTC. Residues: CATGEGNEQYF.

The rearrangement joins TRBV6-6 to TRBJ2-5; 7 bases align to TRBD2. Judging by the DNA end, TRBJ2-7 fits better; the J call may be wrong. This CDR3 region has 15 residues. CDR1 is MNHNY, CDR2 SVGAGI, per germline (reference sequence). In DNA, the CDR3 is TGTGCCAGCAGTTCTGTGGGCGGGGGTTGGTACGAGCAGTACTTC. Protein product: CASSSVGGGWYEQYF.

The gene calls are TRBV18 and TRBJ2-2; 7 nucleotides line up with TRBD1. The CDR3 is 16 residues long. CDR1 is KGHSH, CDR2 LQKENI, per germline. Trimming removed 3 bases from V and 4 bases from J; junction bases left unmatched: 8. CDR3 nucleotide sequence: TGTGCCAGCTCACCGCGACAGGGCGGTGGCACCGGGGAGCTGTTTTTT. This gives the protein CASSPRQGGGTGELFF.